The T cell receptor beta chain described here comes from a study of blood T cell repertoires in COVID-19. Study summary: COVID-19 samples, acute and convalescent, were from the United States, Italy and Spain. The cDNA or gDNA used as material had been derived from T cells, B-cell-depleted T cells, or PBMCs.

The V end lost 3 bases, the J end lost 1 base, and 22 bases lay between the germline ends. Per germline, CDR1 SGDLS and CDR2 YYNGEE. CDR3 length equals 18 residues. In the source study's methods: The authors estimated nucleated cell counts from reference gene primer amplification. Sequencing used immunoSEQ multiplex PCR; TCRdb keeps in-frame clones, though not all of them. That table supplies the V and J calls and clone size; D and trimming were determined from the DNA. Of more than 50,000 clones in the sample, 83% were seen once. The chain joins TRBV9 to TRBJ1-1, with D hard to call. The receptor comes from a woman aged 55-69 years with acute or convalescent COVID-19. Sequenced input: peripheral blood. Here the CDR3 reads CASSAREIAVSGNTEAFF. CDR3 nucleotides: TGTGCCAGCAGCGCCCGAGAAATAGCCGTATCGGGGAACACTGAAGCTTTCTTT.